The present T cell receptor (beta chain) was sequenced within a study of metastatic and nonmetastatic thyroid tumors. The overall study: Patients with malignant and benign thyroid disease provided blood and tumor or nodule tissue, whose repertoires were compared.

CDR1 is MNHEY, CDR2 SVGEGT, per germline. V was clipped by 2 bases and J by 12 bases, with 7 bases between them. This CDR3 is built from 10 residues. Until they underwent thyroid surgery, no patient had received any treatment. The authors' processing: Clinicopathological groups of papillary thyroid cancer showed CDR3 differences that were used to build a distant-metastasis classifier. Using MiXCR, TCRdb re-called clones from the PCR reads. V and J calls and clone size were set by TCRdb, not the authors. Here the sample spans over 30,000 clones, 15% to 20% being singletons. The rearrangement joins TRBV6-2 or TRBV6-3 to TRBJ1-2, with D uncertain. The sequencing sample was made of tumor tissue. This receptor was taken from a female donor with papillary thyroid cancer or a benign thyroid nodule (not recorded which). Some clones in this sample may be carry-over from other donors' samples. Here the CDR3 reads CASSYVGHTF. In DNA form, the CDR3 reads TGTGCCAGCAGTTACGTGGGCCACACCTTC.